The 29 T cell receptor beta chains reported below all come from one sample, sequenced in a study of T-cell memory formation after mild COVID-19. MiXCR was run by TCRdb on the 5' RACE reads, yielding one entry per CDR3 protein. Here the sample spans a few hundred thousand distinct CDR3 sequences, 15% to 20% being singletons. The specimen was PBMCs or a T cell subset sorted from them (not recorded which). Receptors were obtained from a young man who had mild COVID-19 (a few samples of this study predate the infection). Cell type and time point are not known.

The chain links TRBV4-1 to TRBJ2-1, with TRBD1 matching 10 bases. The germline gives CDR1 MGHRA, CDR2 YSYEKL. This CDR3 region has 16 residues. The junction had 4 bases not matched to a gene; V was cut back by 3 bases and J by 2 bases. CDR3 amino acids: CASSQSDRGPYNEQFF. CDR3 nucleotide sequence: TGCGCCAGCAGCCAGTCCGACAGGGGGCCCTACAATGAGCAGTTCTTC.

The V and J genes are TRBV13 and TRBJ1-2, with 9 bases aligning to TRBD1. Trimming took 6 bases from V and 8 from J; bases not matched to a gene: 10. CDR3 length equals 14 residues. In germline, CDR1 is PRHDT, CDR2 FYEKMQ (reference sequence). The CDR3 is CASSIGQGWRGYTF. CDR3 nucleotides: TGTGCCAGCAGTATCGGACAGGGGTGGAGGGGCTACACCTTC.

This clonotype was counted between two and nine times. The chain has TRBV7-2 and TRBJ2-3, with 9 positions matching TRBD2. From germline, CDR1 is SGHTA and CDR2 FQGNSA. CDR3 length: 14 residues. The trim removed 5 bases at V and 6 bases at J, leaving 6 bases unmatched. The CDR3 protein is CASSLTSGRDTQYF. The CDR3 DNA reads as TGTGCCAGCAGCCTGACTAGCGGCAGGGATACGCAGTATTTT. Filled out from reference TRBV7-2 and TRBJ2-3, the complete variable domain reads GAGVSQSPSNKVTEKGKDVELRCDPISGHTALYWYRQSLGQGLEFLIYFQGNSAPDKSGLPSDRFSAERTGGSVSTLTIQRTQQEDSAVYLCASSLTSGRDTQYFGPGTRLTVL.

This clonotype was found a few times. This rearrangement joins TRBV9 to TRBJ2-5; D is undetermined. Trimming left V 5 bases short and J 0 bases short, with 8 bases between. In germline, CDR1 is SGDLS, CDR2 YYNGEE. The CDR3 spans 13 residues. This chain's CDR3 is CASSDKYQETQYF. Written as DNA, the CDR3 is TGTGCCAGCAGTGATAAGTACCAAGAGACCCAGTACTTC.

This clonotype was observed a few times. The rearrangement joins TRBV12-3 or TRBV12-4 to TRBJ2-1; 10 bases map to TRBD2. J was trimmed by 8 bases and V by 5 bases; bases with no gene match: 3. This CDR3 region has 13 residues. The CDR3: CASSRLAGHEQFF. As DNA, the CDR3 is TGTGCCAGCAGTAGACTAGCGGGTCATGAGCAGTTCTTC.

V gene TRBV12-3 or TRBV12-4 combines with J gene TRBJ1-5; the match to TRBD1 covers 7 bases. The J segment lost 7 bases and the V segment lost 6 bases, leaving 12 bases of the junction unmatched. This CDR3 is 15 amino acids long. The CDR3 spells CASRADRVDGQPQHF. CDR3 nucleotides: TGTGCCAGCAGAGCCGACAGGGTGGACGGACAGCCCCAGCATTTT.

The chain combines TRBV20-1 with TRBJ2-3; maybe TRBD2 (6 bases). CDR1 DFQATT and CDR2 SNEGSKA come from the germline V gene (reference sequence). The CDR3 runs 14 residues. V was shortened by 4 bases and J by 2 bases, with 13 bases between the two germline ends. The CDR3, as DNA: TGCAGTGCTACAGTCGGCGGGGACACAGATACGCAGTATTTT. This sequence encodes CSATVGGDTDTQYF.

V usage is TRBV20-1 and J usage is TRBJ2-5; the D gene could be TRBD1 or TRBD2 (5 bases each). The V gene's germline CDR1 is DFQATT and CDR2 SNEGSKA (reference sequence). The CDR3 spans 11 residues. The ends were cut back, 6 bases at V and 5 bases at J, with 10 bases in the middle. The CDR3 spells CSAGVRETQYF. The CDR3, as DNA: TGCAGTGCGGGGGTGAGGGAGACCCAGTACTTC.

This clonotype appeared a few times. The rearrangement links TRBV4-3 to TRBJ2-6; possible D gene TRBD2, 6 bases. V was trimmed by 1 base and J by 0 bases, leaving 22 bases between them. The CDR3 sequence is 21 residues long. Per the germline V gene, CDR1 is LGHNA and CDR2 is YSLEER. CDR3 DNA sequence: TGCGCCAGCAGCCAAGCTTGGGGGGTGGAGGTCTCAACCTCTGGGGCCAACGTCCTGACTTTC. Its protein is CASSQAWGVEVSTSGANVLTF.

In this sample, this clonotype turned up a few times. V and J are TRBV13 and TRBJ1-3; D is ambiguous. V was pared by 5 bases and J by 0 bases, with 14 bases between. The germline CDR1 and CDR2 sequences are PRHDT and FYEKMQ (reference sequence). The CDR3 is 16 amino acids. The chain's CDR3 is CASSRATPSSGNTIYF. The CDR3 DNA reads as TGTGCCAGCAGCCGTGCGACGCCGAGCTCTGGAAACACCATATATTTT.

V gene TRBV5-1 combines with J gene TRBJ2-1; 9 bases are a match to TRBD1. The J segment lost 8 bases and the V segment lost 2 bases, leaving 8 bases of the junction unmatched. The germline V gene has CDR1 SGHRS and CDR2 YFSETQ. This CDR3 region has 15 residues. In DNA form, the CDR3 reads TGCGCCAGCAGCTTTTCTGGACAGGGGTATGATGAGCAGTTCTTC. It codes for CASSFSGQGYDEQFF.

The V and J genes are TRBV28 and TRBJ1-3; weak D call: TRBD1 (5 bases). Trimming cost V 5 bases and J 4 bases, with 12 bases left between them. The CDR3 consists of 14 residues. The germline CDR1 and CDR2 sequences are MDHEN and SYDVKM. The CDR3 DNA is TGTGCCAGCAGTCCAGGGCTCCGAGGAAACACCATATATTTT. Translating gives CASSPGLRGNTIYF.

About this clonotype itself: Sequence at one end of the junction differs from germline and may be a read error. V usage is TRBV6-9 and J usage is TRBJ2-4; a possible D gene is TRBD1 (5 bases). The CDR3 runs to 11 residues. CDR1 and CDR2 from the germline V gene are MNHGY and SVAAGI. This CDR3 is CASDPGGRAGF. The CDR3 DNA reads TGTGCCAGCGACCCCGGTGGGCGCGCAGGGTTC.

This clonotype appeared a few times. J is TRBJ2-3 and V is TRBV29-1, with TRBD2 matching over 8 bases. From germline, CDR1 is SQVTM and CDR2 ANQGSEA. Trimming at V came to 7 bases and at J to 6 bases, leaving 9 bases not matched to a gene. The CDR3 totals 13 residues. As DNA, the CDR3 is TGCAGCGCCCCGGCGGGGGGAGGGGATACGCAGTATTTT. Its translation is CSAPAGGGDTQYF.

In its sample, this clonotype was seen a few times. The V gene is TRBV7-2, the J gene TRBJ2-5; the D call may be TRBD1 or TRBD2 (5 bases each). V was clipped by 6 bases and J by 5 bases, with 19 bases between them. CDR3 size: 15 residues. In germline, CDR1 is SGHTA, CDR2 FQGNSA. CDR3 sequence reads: CASRPPGWGPETQYF. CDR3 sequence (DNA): TGTGCCAGCAGGCCGCCGGGGTGGGGCCCGGAGACCCAGTACTTC.

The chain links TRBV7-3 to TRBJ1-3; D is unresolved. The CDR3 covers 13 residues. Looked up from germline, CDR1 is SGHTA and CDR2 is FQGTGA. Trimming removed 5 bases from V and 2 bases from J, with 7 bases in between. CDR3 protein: CASSPDPGNTIYF. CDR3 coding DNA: TGTGCCAGCAGCCCGGATCCTGGAAACACCATATATTTT.

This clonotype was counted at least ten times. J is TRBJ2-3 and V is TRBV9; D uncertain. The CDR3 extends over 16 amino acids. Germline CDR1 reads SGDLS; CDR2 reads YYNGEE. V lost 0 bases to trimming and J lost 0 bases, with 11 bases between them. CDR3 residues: CASSVAPAFSTDTQYF. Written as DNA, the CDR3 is TGTGCCAGCAGCGTAGCCCCAGCGTTTAGCACAGATACGCAGTATTTT. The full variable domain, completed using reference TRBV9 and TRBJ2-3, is DSGVTQTPKHLITATGQRVTLRCSPRSGDLSVYWYQQSLDQGLQFLIQYYNGEERAKGNILERFSAQQFPDLHSELNLSSLELGDSALYFCASSVAPAFSTDTQYFGPGTRLTVL.

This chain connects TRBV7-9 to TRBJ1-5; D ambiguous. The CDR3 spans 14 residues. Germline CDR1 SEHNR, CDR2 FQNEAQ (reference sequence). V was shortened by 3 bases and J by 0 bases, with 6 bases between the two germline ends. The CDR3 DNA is TGTGCCAGCAGCTTGATGGGTAGCAATCAGCCCCAGCATTTT. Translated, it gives CASSLMGSNQPQHF.

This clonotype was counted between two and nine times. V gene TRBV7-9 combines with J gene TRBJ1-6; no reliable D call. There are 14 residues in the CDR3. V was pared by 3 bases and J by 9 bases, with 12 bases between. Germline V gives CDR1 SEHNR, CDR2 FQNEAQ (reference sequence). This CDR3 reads CASSLDWTFSPLHF. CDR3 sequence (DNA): TGTGCCAGCAGCTTGGACTGGACTTTTTCACCCCTCCACTTT.

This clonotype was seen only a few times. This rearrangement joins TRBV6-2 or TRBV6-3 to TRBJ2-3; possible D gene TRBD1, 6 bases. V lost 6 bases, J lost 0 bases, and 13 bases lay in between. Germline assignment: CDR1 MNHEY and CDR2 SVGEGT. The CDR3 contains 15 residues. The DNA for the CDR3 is TGTGCCAGCAGATCGACAGGATCTAGCACAGATACGCAGTATTTT. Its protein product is CASRSTGSSTDTQYF.

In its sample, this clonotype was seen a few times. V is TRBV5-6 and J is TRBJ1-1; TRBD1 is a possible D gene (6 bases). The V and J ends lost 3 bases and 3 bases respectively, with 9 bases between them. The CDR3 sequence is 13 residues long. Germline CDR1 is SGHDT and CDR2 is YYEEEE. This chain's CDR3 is CASSWTADTEAFF. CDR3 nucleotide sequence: TGTGCCAGCAGCTGGACAGCTGACACTGAAGCTTTCTTT.

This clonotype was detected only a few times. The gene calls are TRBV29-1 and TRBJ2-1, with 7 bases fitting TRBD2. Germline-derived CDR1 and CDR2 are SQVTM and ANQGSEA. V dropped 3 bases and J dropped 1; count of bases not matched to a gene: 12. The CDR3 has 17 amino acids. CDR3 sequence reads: CSVESIVGGGSYNEQFF. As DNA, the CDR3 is TGCAGCGTTGAGTCTATCGTGGGGGGGGGTTCCTACAATGAGCAGTTCTTC.

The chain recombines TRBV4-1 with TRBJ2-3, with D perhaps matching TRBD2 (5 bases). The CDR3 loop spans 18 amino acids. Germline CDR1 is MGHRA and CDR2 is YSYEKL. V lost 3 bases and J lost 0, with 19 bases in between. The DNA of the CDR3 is TGCGCCAGCAGCCAGCATAGGGAGTCTCACTCTAGCACAGATACGCAGTATTTT. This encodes CASSQHRESHSSTDTQYF.

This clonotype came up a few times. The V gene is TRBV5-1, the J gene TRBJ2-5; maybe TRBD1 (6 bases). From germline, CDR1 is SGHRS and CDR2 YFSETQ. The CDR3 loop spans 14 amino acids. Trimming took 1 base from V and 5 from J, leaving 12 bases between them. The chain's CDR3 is CASSLFSGEETQYF. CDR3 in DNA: TGCGCCAGCAGCTTGTTTTCAGGGGAGGAGACCCAGTACTTC. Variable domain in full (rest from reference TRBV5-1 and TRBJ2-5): KAGVTQTPRYLIKTRGQQVTLSCSPISGHRSVSWYQQTPGQGLQFLFEYFSETQRNKGNFPGRFSGRQFSNSRSEMNVSTLELGDSALYLCASSLFSGEETQYFGPGTRLLVL.

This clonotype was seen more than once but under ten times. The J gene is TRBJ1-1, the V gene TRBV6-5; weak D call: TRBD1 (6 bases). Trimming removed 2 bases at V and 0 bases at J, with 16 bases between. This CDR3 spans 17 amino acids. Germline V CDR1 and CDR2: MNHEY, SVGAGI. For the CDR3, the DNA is TGTGCCAGCAGTTACAGGGGGTCGGGTTCTCTGAACACTGAAGCTTTCTTT. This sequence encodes CASSYRGSGSLNTEAFF.

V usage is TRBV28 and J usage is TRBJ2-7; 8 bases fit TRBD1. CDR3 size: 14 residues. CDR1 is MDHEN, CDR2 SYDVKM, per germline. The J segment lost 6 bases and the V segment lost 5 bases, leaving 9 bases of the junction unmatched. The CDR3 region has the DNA TGTGCCAGCAGTCCCGGACAGGGAATCTCCGAGCAGTACGTC. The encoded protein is CASSPGQGISEQYV.

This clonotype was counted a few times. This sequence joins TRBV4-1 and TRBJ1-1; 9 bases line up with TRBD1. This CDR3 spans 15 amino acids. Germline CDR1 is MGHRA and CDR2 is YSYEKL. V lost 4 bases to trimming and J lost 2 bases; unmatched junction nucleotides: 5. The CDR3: CASSPWTGDNTEAFF. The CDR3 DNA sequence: TGCGCCAGCAGCCCCTGGACAGGGGACAACACTGAAGCTTTCTTT.

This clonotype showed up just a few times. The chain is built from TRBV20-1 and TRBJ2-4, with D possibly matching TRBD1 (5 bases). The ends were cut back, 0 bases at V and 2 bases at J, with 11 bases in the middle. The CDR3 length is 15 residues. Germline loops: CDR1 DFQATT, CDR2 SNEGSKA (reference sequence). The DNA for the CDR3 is TGCAGTGCTAGAGATAGAAGGGGAACCAAAAACATTCAGTACTTC. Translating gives CSARDRRGTKNIQYF.

CDR3 amino acids: CSVPRAGQELYGYTF. The CDR3 region has the DNA TGCAGCGTTCCCCGGGCGGGACAGGAGTTATATGGCTACACCTTC. V usage is TRBV29-1 and J usage is TRBJ1-2; 8 bases are shared with TRBD1. CDR3 length: 15 residues. Germline assignment: CDR1 SQVTM and CDR2 ANQGSEA. V lost 5 bases to trimming and J lost 5 bases; unmatched junction nucleotides: 13.